This TCR beta chain was sequenced during a study of CD8+ T cells in alopecia areata. Findings and caveats of the study: Scalp specimens additionally yield sequences from normal skin's resident alphabeta T cells. Scalp clonality and expanded CD8+ clones among the top 100 were significantly decreased by tofacitinib. Many expanded lesional clones persisted in scalp and blood during tofacitinib treatment.

This sample's treatment: oral pan-JAK inhibitor, 5-10 mg twice daily. Sorting separated CD4+ and CD8+ T cells out of PBMCs. The CDR3 is 17 amino acids. V dropped 2 bases and J dropped 2 bases, with 19 bases sitting between them. The germline V gene has CDR1 SGHRS and CDR2 YFSETQ. Extracted RNA was reverse transcribed, and the resulting cDNA served as sequencing template. Produced via immunoSEQ multiplex PCR; TCRdb's table is partial and in-frame only. Counted here are 150,000 to 200,000 clones, roughly 70% occurring once; the ten biggest clones make up about 1.3%. In regard to this clone: Its antigen is still unknown.

This sample comprised CD4+ T cells sorted from blood, obtained between weeks 49 and 50, from a patient treated with tofacitinib. The genes are TRBV5-1 and TRBJ2-5; D might be TRBD1 or TRBD2, each matching 5 bases. The sequence was obtained from a human donor with alopecia areata. The CDR3 nucleotides read TGCGCCAGCAGCTTAGGGACGAGTGCTAACCTTCAAGAGACCCAGTACTTC. It is translated as CASSLGTSANLQETQYF.